This T cell receptor beta chain appears in the sequencing data of a study of cytomegalovirus exposure and HLA in healthy donors. The CDR3 contains 16 residues. Germline CDR1 is SGHRS and CDR2 is YFSETQ. J was trimmed by 0 bases and V by 3 bases; bases with no gene match: 2. PCR involved 60 Vbeta and 13 Jbeta primers. Method: immunoSEQ multiplex PCR; TCRdb's copy keeps in-frame clones and lacks some. The data hold around 150,000 clones, with approximately 72% observed a single time. The chain carries TRBV5-1 and TRBJ2-1, with 11 bases identical to TRBD2. Sequenced sample: PBMCs. This TCR derives from a man in his forties or fifties in good health and CMV-seronegative. CDR3 in DNA: TGCGCCAGCAGCTCTAGCGGGGGGAACTCCTACAATGAGCAGTTCTTC. Translating it yields CASSSSGGNSYNEQFF.